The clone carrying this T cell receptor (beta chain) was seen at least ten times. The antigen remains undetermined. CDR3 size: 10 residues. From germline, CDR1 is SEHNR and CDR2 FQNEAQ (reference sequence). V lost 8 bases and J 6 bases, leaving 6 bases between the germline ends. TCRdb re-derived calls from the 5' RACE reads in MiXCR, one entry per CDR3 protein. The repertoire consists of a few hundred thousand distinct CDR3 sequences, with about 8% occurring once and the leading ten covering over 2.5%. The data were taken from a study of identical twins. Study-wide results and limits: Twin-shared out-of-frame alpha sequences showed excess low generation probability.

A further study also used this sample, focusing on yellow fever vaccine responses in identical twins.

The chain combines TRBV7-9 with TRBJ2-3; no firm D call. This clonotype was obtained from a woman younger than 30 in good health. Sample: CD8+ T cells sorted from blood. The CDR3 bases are TGTGCCAGCGTTGGGGATACGCAGTATTTT. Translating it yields CASVGDTQYF.